Listed below are T cell receptor beta chains from one sample, sequenced in a study of T cell responses to AZD1222 COVID-19 vaccine. The data were produced by immunoSEQ multiplex PCR, yet TCRdb's version contains in-frame clones alone and is incomplete. Counted here are more than 150,000 clones, around 89% occurring once; the ten biggest clones make up around 5.8%. The sample consisted of peripheral blood, taken on day 0 of AZD1222 vaccination. The receptors here all came from an adult in good health. CDR3s include the opening cysteine and the closing phenylalanine or tryptophan. The D gene is left open where the match is weak. A row's size may be missing; if present it is once, few, many or a size class.

clone size: .; D gene: .; J gene: TRBJ2-1; V gene: TRBV6-5; CDR3 protein: CASSWGLAGNEQFF; CDR3 DNA: TGTGCCAGCAGTTGGGGACTCGCAGGGAATGAGCAGTTCTTC
clone size: .; D gene: .; J gene: TRBJ1-2; V gene: TRBV18; CDR3 protein: CASSPMGADNYGYTF; CDR3 DNA: TGTGCCAGCTCACCAATGGGGGCTGATAACTATGGCTACACCTTC
clone size: .; D gene: .; J gene: TRBJ2-3; V gene: TRBV27; CDR3 protein: CASSSRTPSTDTQYF; CDR3 DNA: TGTGCCAGCAGTTCTCGGACTCCTAGCACAGATACGCAGTATTTT
clone size: .; D gene: .; J gene: TRBJ1-2; V gene: TRBV6-5; CDR3 protein: CATDSGTTNYGYTF; CDR3 DNA: TGTGCCACCGACAGCGGAACCACTAACTATGGCTACACCTTC
clone size: .; D gene: .; J gene: TRBJ1-6; V gene: TRBV6-5; CDR3 protein: CASHRAGSPLHF; CDR3 DNA: TGTGCCAGCCACAGGGCTGGCTCACCCCTCCACTTT
clone size: .; D gene: .; J gene: TRBJ1-1; V gene: TRBV7-9; CDR3 protein: CASSLGGPSRGTEAFF; CDR3 DNA: TGTGCCAGCAGCTTAGGAGGGCCCTCACGAGGGACTGAAGCTTTCTTT
clone size: .; D gene: .; J gene: TRBJ2-7; V gene: TRBV28; CDR3 protein: CASSGTVYEQYF; CDR3 DNA: TGTGCCAGCAGTGGGACCGTCTACGAGCAGTACTTC
clone size: .; D gene: TRBD1; J gene: TRBJ1-2; V gene: TRBV19; CDR3 protein: CASSPGQVSYGYTF; CDR3 DNA: TGTGCCAGTAGTCCGGGACAGGTTAGCTATGGCTACACCTTC
clone size: .; D gene: .; J gene: TRBJ2-1; V gene: TRBV3-1/TRBV3-2; CDR3 protein: CASSQGRGRYNEQFF; CDR3 DNA: TGTGCCAGCAGCCAAGGGAGGGGCCGGTACAATGAGCAGTTCTTC
clone size: .; D gene: .; J gene: TRBJ1-6; V gene: TRBV27; CDR3 protein: CASSLAPLGSPLHF; CDR3 DNA: TGTGCCAGCAGTTTAGCCCCTCTTGGGTCACCCCTCCACTTT
clone size: .; D gene: .; J gene: TRBJ1-6; V gene: TRBV7-9; CDR3 protein: CASSLDRGVYNSPLHF; CDR3 DNA: TGTGCCAGCAGCTTGGACCGGGGGGTCTATAATTCACCCCTCCACTTT
clone size: .; D gene: .; J gene: TRBJ1-1; V gene: TRBV18; CDR3 protein: CASSPGTNTEAFF; CDR3 DNA: TGTGCCAGCTCACCCGGGACGAACACTGAAGCTTTCTTT
clone size: .; D gene: .; J gene: TRBJ1-4; V gene: TRBV19; CDR3 protein: CASSILNREREKLFF; CDR3 DNA: TGTGCCAGTAGTATCCTCAACAGGGAACGAGAAAAACTGTTTTTT
clone size: .; D gene: .; J gene: TRBJ1-2; V gene: TRBV28; CDR3 protein: CASSSAGGEEDYGYTF; CDR3 DNA: TGTGCCAGCAGTTCCGCGGGGGGGGAGGAGGACTATGGCTACACCTTC
clone size: .; D gene: .; J gene: TRBJ1-3; V gene: TRBV7-6; CDR3 protein: CASSLDPSGNTIYF; CDR3 DNA: TGTGCCAGCAGCTTAGACCCCTCTGGAAACACCATATATTTT
clone size: .; D gene: TRBD1; J gene: TRBJ1-2; V gene: TRBV14; CDR3 protein: CASSRDSYGYTF; CDR3 DNA: TGTGCCAGCAGCCGGGACAGTTATGGCTACACCTTC
clone size: once; D gene: TRBD1; J gene: TRBJ1-6; V gene: TRBV28; CDR3 protein: CASNPGQRNSPLHF; CDR3 DNA: TGTGCCAGCAACCCGGGACAGCGTAATTCACCCCTCCACTTT
clone size: .; D gene: .; J gene: TRBJ2-3; V gene: TRBV5-1; CDR3 protein: CASKVGLAPDTQYF; CDR3 DNA: TGCGCCAGCAAAGTGGGGCTAGCCCCAGATACGCAGTATTTT
clone size: .; D gene: .; J gene: TRBJ2-7; V gene: TRBV7-9; CDR3 protein: CASSSPGTNEQYF; CDR3 DNA: TGTGCCAGCAGCTCACCCGGGACGAACGAGCAGTACTTC
clone size: .; D gene: TRBD1; J gene: TRBJ2-1; V gene: TRBV19; CDR3 protein: CASSTQVSDRMRQFF; CDR3 DNA: TGTGCCAGTAGTACCCAAGTCTCGGACAGGATGAGGCAGTTCTTC
clone size: .; D gene: .; J gene: TRBJ1-5; V gene: TRBV10-3; CDR3 protein: CAISEFEDQPQHF; CDR3 DNA: TGTGCCATCAGTGAGTTCGAGGATCAGCCCCAGCATTTT
clone size: few; D gene: TRBD1; J gene: TRBJ1-3; V gene: TRBV7-9; CDR3 protein: CASSFDRGRAGNTIYF; CDR3 DNA: TGTGCCAGCAGCTTCGACAGGGGGCGGGCTGGAAACACCATATATTTT
clone size: .; D gene: TRBD2; J gene: TRBJ2-1; V gene: TRBV6-1; CDR3 protein: CASSEVLAASYNEQFF; CDR3 DNA: TGTGCCAGCAGTGAGGTCCTAGCGGCCTCCTACAATGAGCAGTTCTTC
clone size: .; D gene: .; J gene: TRBJ2-1; V gene: TRBV4-3; CDR3 protein: CASSQFRGFEQFF; CDR3 DNA: TGCGCCAGCAGCCAATTCAGAGGCTTTGAGCAGTTCTTC
clone size: once; D gene: TRBD2; J gene: TRBJ2-7; V gene: TRBV28; CDR3 protein: CASSLGGLAGVGSYEQYF; CDR3 DNA: TGTGCCAGCAGTCTGGGGGGACTAGCGGGAGTGGGCTCCTACGAGCAGTACTTC
clone size: .; D gene: .; J gene: TRBJ1-5; V gene: TRBV19; CDR3 protein: CATTPLGSNQPQHF; CDR3 DNA: TGTGCCACTACACCCTTGGGCAGCAATCAGCCCCAGCATTTT
clone size: .; D gene: TRBD1; J gene: TRBJ1-6; V gene: TRBV15; CDR3 protein: CATSRSQGAGSPLHF; CDR3 DNA: TGTGCCACCAGCAGATCTCAGGGGGCTGGTTCACCCCTCCACTTT
clone size: few; D gene: TRBD2; J gene: TRBJ2-2; V gene: TRBV27; CDR3 protein: CASSFSGVWDRGELFF; CDR3 DNA: TGTGCCAGCAGTTTTAGCGGGGTTTGGGACCGTGGGGAGCTGTTTTTT
clone size: .; D gene: .; J gene: TRBJ1-5; V gene: TRBV7-8; CDR3 protein: CASSLGQRYSNQPQHF; CDR3 DNA: TGTGCCAGCAGCTTAGGACAGCGTTATAGCAATCAGCCCCAGCATTTT
clone size: .; D gene: TRBD1; J gene: TRBJ2-7; V gene: TRBV19; CDR3 protein: CASSLVGAGTGGIQRGYEQYF; CDR3 DNA: TGTGCCAGTAGCCTGGTTGGGGCCGGGACAGGGGGTATCCAGAGAGGCTACGAGCAGTACTTC
clone size: few; D gene: .; J gene: TRBJ1-2; V gene: TRBV2; CDR3 protein: CASSPSRQDPYGYTF; CDR3 DNA: TGTGCCAGCAGCCCGAGTCGGCAGGACCCCTATGGCTACACCTTC
clone size: .; D gene: .; J gene: TRBJ2-7; V gene: TRBV27; CDR3 protein: CASSSRGGPYEQYF; CDR3 DNA: TGTGCCAGCAGTTCCCGGGGCGGTCCCTACGAGCAGTACTTC
clone size: .; D gene: .; J gene: TRBJ1-6; V gene: TRBV3-1/TRBV3-2; CDR3 protein: CASSRILLDSPLHF; CDR3 DNA: TGTGCCAGCAGCCGGATTTTATTGGATTCACCCCTCCACTTT
clone size: once; D gene: TRBD2; J gene: TRBJ2-1; V gene: TRBV5-8; CDR3 protein: CASSPGGTSGGAIVNEQFF; CDR3 DNA: TGTGCCAGCAGCCCCGGAGGGACTAGCGGGGGGGCCATTGTCAATGAGCAGTTCTTC
clone size: .; D gene: TRBD2; J gene: TRBJ2-5; V gene: TRBV27; CDR3 protein: CASRLAGGPETQYF; CDR3 DNA: TGTGCCAGCAGACTAGCGGGAGGGCCAGAGACCCAGTACTTC
clone size: .; D gene: .; J gene: TRBJ2-1; V gene: TRBV7-2; CDR3 protein: CASSFQGSSYNEQFF; CDR3 DNA: TGTGCCAGCAGCTTTCAGGGGAGCTCCTACAATGAGCAGTTCTTC
clone size: .; D gene: .; J gene: TRBJ2-5; V gene: TRBV7-3; CDR3 protein: CASSSSAGPRETQYF; CDR3 DNA: TGTGCCAGCAGCTCCAGTGCGGGCCCTCGGGAGACCCAGTACTTC
clone size: .; D gene: TRBD2; J gene: TRBJ2-3; V gene: TRBV6-6; CDR3 protein: CASSPGRAGMSTDTQYF; CDR3 DNA: TGTGCCAGCAGTCCGGGGAGGGCGGGTATGAGCACAGATACGCAGTATTTT
clone size: .; D gene: .; J gene: TRBJ1-2; V gene: TRBV19; CDR3 protein: CASSIITTYGYTF; CDR3 DNA: TGTGCCAGTAGTATAATCACCACTTATGGCTACACCTTC
clone size: .; D gene: .; J gene: TRBJ2-7; V gene: TRBV5-8; CDR3 protein: CASSSDGYEQYF; CDR3 DNA: TGTGCCAGCAGCTCGGACGGCTACGAGCAGTACTTC
clone size: once; D gene: TRBD1; J gene: TRBJ1-4; V gene: TRBV2; CDR3 protein: CATADRELFF; CDR3 DNA: TGTGCCACCGCTGACAGGGAACTGTTTTTT
clone size: .; D gene: TRBD2; J gene: TRBJ2-3; V gene: TRBV9; CDR3 protein: CASSVEAGVRTDTQYF; CDR3 DNA: TGTGCCAGCAGCGTAGAAGCGGGAGTTCGAACAGATACGCAGTATTTT
clone size: few; D gene: TRBD2; J gene: TRBJ2-1; V gene: TRBV5-6; CDR3 protein: CASSLDALAGGLDEQFF; CDR3 DNA: TGTGCCAGCAGCTTGGACGCCCTAGCGGGAGGACTGGATGAGCAGTTCTTC
clone size: .; D gene: .; J gene: TRBJ1-5; V gene: TRBV19; CDR3 protein: CASSIVGGRSNQPQHF; CDR3 DNA: TGTGCCAGTAGTATAGTCGGAGGGAGAAGCAATCAGCCCCAGCATTTT
clone size: .; D gene: .; J gene: TRBJ2-1; V gene: TRBV15; CDR3 protein: CATSRDRDFTEQFF; CDR3 DNA: TGTGCCACCAGCAGAGACCGGGACTTCACTGAGCAGTTCTTC
clone size: .; D gene: .; J gene: TRBJ1-2; V gene: TRBV4-2; CDR3 protein: CASSPPDSNYGYTF; CDR3 DNA: TGTGCCAGCAGCCCCCCGGACAGCAACTATGGCTACACCTTC
clone size: .; D gene: .; J gene: TRBJ2-7; V gene: TRBV28; CDR3 protein: CASSLTGVPTYEQYF; CDR3 DNA: TGTGCCAGCAGTTTGACTGGAGTCCCAACCTACGAGCAGTACTTC
clone size: .; D gene: .; J gene: TRBJ2-3; V gene: TRBV27; CDR3 protein: CASSSKVGFLGVPDTQYF; CDR3 DNA: TGTGCCAGCAGTAGTAAGGTCGGTTTCCTGGGCGTCCCAGATACGCAGTATTTT
clone size: .; D gene: .; J gene: TRBJ2-7; V gene: TRBV7-9; CDR3 protein: CASSPEGHEQYF; CDR3 DNA: TGTGCCAGCAGCCCAGAGGGTCACGAGCAGTACTTC
clone size: .; D gene: TRBD1; J gene: TRBJ1-2; V gene: TRBV2; CDR3 protein: CASRGVDDRVFGYTF; CDR3 DNA: TGTGCCAGCAGGGGAGTAGATGACAGGGTGTTCGGCTACACCTTC
clone size: .; D gene: TRBD2; J gene: TRBJ2-1; V gene: TRBV18; CDR3 protein: CASSSDWTSGYNEQFF; CDR3 DNA: TGTGCCAGCTCATCGGATTGGACTAGCGGCTACAATGAGCAGTTCTTC
clone size: once; D gene: TRBD2; J gene: TRBJ2-2; V gene: TRBV4-2; CDR3 protein: CASSPGGGGNTGELFF; CDR3 DNA: TGTGCCAGCAGTCCCGGGGGGGGCGGGAACACCGGGGAGCTGTTTTTT
clone size: .; D gene: TRBD1; J gene: TRBJ2-1; V gene: TRBV5-1; CDR3 protein: CASSLGTGRFNEQFF; CDR3 DNA: TGCGCCAGCAGCTTAGGGACAGGGAGGTTCAATGAGCAGTTCTTC
clone size: .; D gene: TRBD2; J gene: TRBJ2-1; V gene: TRBV5-8; CDR3 protein: CASPEDGGMDEQFF; CDR3 DNA: TGTGCCAGCCCCGAGGACGGGGGGATGGATGAGCAGTTCTTC